This TCR beta chain was observed in a study of cytomegalovirus exposure and HLA in healthy donors. The CDR3 is 14 residues long. Trimming took off 3 bases at V and 0 bases at J, with 9 bases between the two ends. The germline V gene has CDR1 SNHLY and CDR2 FYNNEI. Findings of the study overall: Published work reported that the classifier diagnosed cytomegalovirus status with high specificity and sensitivity. Of the V segments, some could not be distinguished, including TRBV6-2 and TRBV6-3, and were excluded. Another analysis was done later, and it associated approximately 18,000 TCR beta sequences with HLA alleles at 0.05 false discovery rate. Most of the TCR beta V segments (in an earlier analysis) were productive either about 87% or about 30% of the time.

A few counts support this clone. Its antigen remains unknown. With 60 Vbeta and 13 Jbeta primers, the PCR was carried out. Generated by immunoSEQ multiplex PCR, the TCRdb table keeps only in-frame clones and is missing some. Of 200,000 or so clones listed, 78% are singletons. This rearrangement joins TRBV2 to TRBJ2-7; D uncertain. The receptor comes from a woman younger than 45 in good health and CMV-seropositive. Sample: PBMCs. Written as DNA, the CDR3 is TGTGCCAGCAGTGATCTAGTTAACTCCTACGAGCAGTACTTC. This sequence encodes CASSDLVNSYEQYF. Filled out from reference TRBV2 and TRBJ2-7, the complete variable domain reads EPEVTQTPSHQVTQMGQEVILRCVPISNHLYFYWYRQILGQKVEFLVSFYNNEISEKSEIFDDQFSVERPDGSNFTLKIRSTKLEDSAMYFCASSDLVNSYEQYFGPGTRLTVT.